The 24 T cell receptor beta chains below all came from one sample that was sequenced in a study of OX40 agonist ivuxolimab in advanced cancers. Profiled with immunoSEQ multiplex PCR; TCRdb holds only in-frame clones, not every one. Among 100,000 or so clones listed, around 96% were seen once. The sequenced sample was CD4+ or CD8+ T cells sorted from blood, obtained in a trial of the OX40 agonist ivuxolimab. These receptors were collected from an adult with an advanced solid tumor such as melanoma, head and neck, liver or kidney cancer.

This chain uses TRBV7-2 with TRBJ1-1; possible D gene TRBD1, 6 bases. This CDR3 region has 14 residues. V lost 5 bases and J 6 bases, leaving 16 bases between the germline ends. CDR1 SGHTA and CDR2 FQGNSA come from the germline V gene. CDR3 in amino acids: CASSPDAGVPEAFF. CDR3 bases: TGTGCCAGCAGCCCGGACGCAGGGGTACCTGAAGCTTTCTTT.

This chain joins TRBV2 and TRBJ2-7; tentative D call: TRBD2 (6 bases). Deletions cut 10 bases from V and 4 bases from J, with 17 bases between. The CDR3 sequence is 13 residues long. From germline, CDR1 is SNHLY and CDR2 FYNNEI. This chain's CDR3 is CATRGFTRYEQYF. The CDR3 region has the DNA TGTGCCACCCGGGGGTTTACTCGTTACGAGCAGTACTTC.

The sample holds one count of this clone. In DNA form, the CDR3 reads TGTGCCAGCTCACCTACTCGGACGGGGGGATCCTCCTACGAGCAGTACTTC. Protein product: CASSPTRTGGSSYEQYF. The chain links TRBV18 to TRBJ2-7; 7 positions agree with TRBD2. Germline trimming cut 3 bases from V and 0 bases from J; bases unmatched to any gene: 11. There are 17 residues in the CDR3. Germline V lookup: CDR1 KGHSH, CDR2 LQKENI.

This chain uses TRBV2 with TRBJ2-7, with 7 positions matching TRBD1. Germline loops: CDR1 SNHLY, CDR2 FYNNEI. V was clipped by 9 bases and J by 2 bases; unmatched bases: 10. This CDR3 comprises 14 residues. CDR3 in DNA: TGTGCCAGTCTCAGACAGGGCCCGACCTACGAGCAGTACTTC. Translated: CASLRQGPTYEQYF.

The rearrangement links TRBV7-9 to TRBJ1-3, with a tentative D call TRBD1 (5 bases). Trimming left V 1 base short and J 0 bases short, with 10 bases between. Germline V gene lookup returns CDR1 SEHNR and CDR2 FQNEAQ (reference sequence). The CDR3 is 16 amino acids. CDR3 nucleotides: TGTGCCAGCAGCTTAGAATGGGGCACCTCTGGAAACACCATATATTTT. It translates to CASSLEWGTSGNTIYF.

The chain combines TRBV7-2 with TRBJ2-7; possible D gene TRBD1, 6 bases. The ends were cut back, 2 bases at V and 9 bases at J, with 17 bases in the middle. The germline gives CDR1 SGHTA, CDR2 FQGNSA. The CDR3 is made up of 14 amino acids. For the CDR3, the DNA is TGTGCCAGCAGCTTACTGGGGGCTACCTCCCCGCAGTACTTC. This gives the protein CASSLLGATSPQYF.

This chain links TRBV11-2 with TRBJ1-3; D remains unclear. Between the trimmed V and J ends, which lost 4 bases and 2 bases, there was a span of 9 bases. This CDR3 region has 14 residues. The germline V gene encodes CDR1 SGHAT and CDR2 FQNNGV. As DNA, the CDR3 is TGTGCCAGCAGCTATACAGACCCTGGAAACACCATATATTTT. This gives the protein CASSYTDPGNTIYF.

This rearrangement joins TRBV28 to TRBJ2-5, with TRBD1 identical over 8 bases. Germline V gene lookup returns CDR1 MDHEN and CDR2 SYDVKM. The V segment lost 8 bases and the J segment 5 bases; nucleotides outside the gene matches: 4. CDR3 length: 12 amino acids. The CDR3 protein is CASSTGEETQYF. The CDR3 DNA reads TGTGCCAGCTCGACAGGGGAGGAGACCCAGTACTTC.

The CDR3 DNA follows: TGTGCCAGCAGCCGATATGGACAGGTCGACGGGGCCCAGTACTTC. This gives the protein CASSRYGQVDGAQYF. The chain employs TRBV7-9 and TRBJ2-5, with 7 bases fitting TRBD1. CDR1 and CDR2 (germline): SEHNR, FQNEAQ (reference sequence). The CDR3 is made up of 15 amino acids. The trim removed 5 bases at V and 9 bases at J, leaving 15 bases unmatched.

This rearrangement joins TRBV7-6 to TRBJ2-7; D is possibly TRBD2 (6 bases). The ends were cut back, 4 bases at V and 0 bases at J, with 7 bases in the middle. This CDR3 contains 13 residues. Germline CDR1 is SGHVS and CDR2 is FNYEAQ. CDR3 amino acids: CASSSGDSYEQYF. DNA for the CDR3: TGTGCCAGCAGCTCGGGAGACTCCTACGAGCAGTACTTC.

The rearrangement joins TRBV27 to TRBJ2-1; 13 bases map to TRBD2. There are 16 residues in the CDR3. CDR1 is MNHEY, CDR2 SMNVEV, per germline (reference sequence). V shed 4 bases and J 2 bases; nucleotides not matched to a gene: 2. The CDR3 here is CASSWGTSGAYNEQFF. The CDR3 DNA is TGTGCCAGCAGTTGGGGGACTAGCGGGGCCTACAATGAGCAGTTCTTC.

This clone showed up just a few times. The chain is built from TRBV28 and TRBJ2-6; D is ambiguous. Germline V gene data show CDR1 as MDHEN and CDR2 as SYDVKM. The CDR3 has 15 amino acids. Trimming cost V 6 bases and J 0 bases, with 9 bases left between them. CDR3 nucleotides: TGTGCCAGCAGCCAACAGAACTCTGGGGCCAACGTCCTGACTTTC. It translates to CASSQQNSGANVLTF.

The genes are TRBV6-1 and TRBJ2-7, with D hard to call. This CDR3 comprises 11 residues. Trimming pared 7 bases from V and 3 bases from J, leaving 7 bases between. In germline, CDR1 is MNHNS, CDR2 SASEGT. CDR3 amino acids: CASTLLYEQYF. CDR3 sequence (DNA): TGTGCCAGCACTCTCCTCTACGAGCAGTACTTC.

The chain links TRBV7-6 to TRBJ2-3, with D unresolved. The CDR3 covers 13 residues. V was shortened by 5 bases and J by 4 bases, with 10 bases between the two germline ends. The V gene's germline CDR1 is SGHVS and CDR2 FNYEAQ. The CDR3 reads CASSAPDPDTQYF. The CDR3 DNA follows: TGTGCCAGCAGCGCTCCGGATCCAGATACGCAGTATTTT.

The count of this clone is one. The chain joins TRBV4-2 to TRBJ2-5; TRBD2 matches at 12 bases. The CDR3 has 19 residues. V lost 3 bases and J lost 7; bases outside the gene matches: 18. The V gene's germline CDR1 is LGHNA and CDR2 YNFKEQ. DNA for the CDR3: TGTGCCAGCAGCCAGAACTACCGGGACAAAAGACTAGCGGGGGTGACCCAGTACTTC. Protein sequence: CASSQNYRDKRLAGVTQYF.

This chain links TRBV28 with TRBJ2-7, with no clear D. The V end was cut by 5 bases, the J end by 5 bases, with 22 bases between. The CDR3 is 16 residues long. Germline V lookup: CDR1 MDHEN, CDR2 SYDVKM. Here the CDR3 DNA reads TGTGCCAGCAGTCTCAAATCCGGGTCCCTCGACAACGAGCAGTACTTC. It yields the protein CASSLKSGSLDNEQYF. Full variable domain (outside the CDR3, taken from reference TRBV28 and TRBJ2-7): DVKVTQSSRYLVKRTGEKVFLECVQDMDHENMFWYRQDPGLGLRLIYFSYDVKMKEKGDIPEGYSVSREKKERFSLILESASTNQTSMYLCASSLKSGSLDNEQYFGPGTRLTVT.

In this sample, this clone turned up once. V usage is TRBV9 and J usage is TRBJ1-1; unclear D gene. CDR3 length: 15 residues. Trimming took off 0 bases at V and 0 bases at J, with 9 bases between the two ends. CDR1 is SGDLS, CDR2 YYNGEE, per germline. CDR3 sequence: CASSVESSLNTEAFF. The CDR3 DNA is TGTGCCAGCAGCGTAGAATCCTCGTTGAACACTGAAGCTTTCTTT.

The chain carries TRBV27 and TRBJ1-6; TRBD1 matches at 7 bases. With V trimmed by 6 bases and J by 6 bases, 5 bases remained unmatched. The CDR3 sequence is 14 residues long. The germline V gene has CDR1 MNHEY and CDR2 SMNVEV (reference sequence). The CDR3 sequence: CASSPGQTNSPLHF. Written as DNA, the CDR3 is TGTGCCAGCAGCCCGGGACAGACTAATTCACCCCTCCACTTT.

The genes are TRBV28 and TRBJ1-1, with a tentative D call TRBD1 (5 bases). Per the germline V gene, CDR1 is MDHEN and CDR2 is SYDVKM. CDR3 length equals 13 residues. The V end was cut by 2 bases, the J end by 6 bases, with 10 bases between. DNA of the CDR3: TGTGCCAGCAGTTTAGGTGGGGCCCCTGAAGCTTTCTTT. It yields the protein CASSLGGAPEAFF.

The chain links TRBV27 to TRBJ2-6; no firm D call. Germline V gene data show CDR1 as MNHEY and CDR2 as SMNVEV (reference sequence). Trimming took 3 bases from V and 4 from J, leaving 10 bases between them. CDR3 length: 15 amino acids. As DNA, the CDR3 is TGTGCCAGCAGTTTTGGCACGTACGGGGCCAACGTCCTGACTTTC. Translation: CASSFGTYGANVLTF.

The chain couples TRBV28 to TRBJ2-3; unclear D gene. This CDR3 region has 12 residues. Germline V gene data show CDR1 as MDHEN and CDR2 as SYDVKM. Trimming stripped 11 bases from V and 2 bases from J, with 11 bases between. DNA of the CDR3: TGTGCCGTGGGTAGTTCCACAGATACGCAGTATTTT. This codes for CAVGSSTDTQYF.

The V and J genes are TRBV2 and TRBJ2-3; TRBD1 matches at 7 bases. This CDR3 is built from 13 residues. The V gene end was trimmed by 6 bases and the J gene end by 6 bases; junction bases not matched to a gene: 6. CDR1 is SNHLY, CDR2 FYNNEI, per germline. The chain's CDR3 is CASSLPTGDTQYF. The CDR3, as DNA: TGTGCCAGCAGCCTTCCGACAGGGGATACGCAGTATTTT.

The gene calls are TRBV30 and TRBJ1-2; possibly TRBD1 for D (6 bases). The germline gives CDR1 GTSNPN, CDR2 SVGIG (reference sequence). Trimming pared 5 bases from V and 4 bases from J, leaving 11 bases between. The CDR3 length is 12 residues. CDR3 protein: CAWLRGLYGYTF. As DNA, the CDR3 is TGTGCCTGGCTCCGGGGGCTCTATGGCTACACCTTC. Based on the CDR3 plus reference TRBV30 and TRBJ1-2, the full variable domain is SQTIHQWPATLVQPVGSPLSLECTVEGTSNPNLYWYRQAAGRGLQLLFYSVGIGQISSEVPQNLSASRPQDRQFILSSKKLLLSDSGFYLCAWLRGLYGYTFGSGTRLTVV.

The CDR3 bases are TGTGCCAGCAGTCTTACAGGGGGGGACGAGCAGTACTTC. Protein product: CASSLTGGDEQYF. The chain is built from TRBV6-6 and TRBJ2-7, with a possible D match to TRBD1 (8 bases). In germline, CDR1 is MNHNY, CDR2 SVGAGI (reference sequence). This CDR3 is built from 13 residues. V shed 5 bases and J shed 5 bases, with 13 bases lying between them.